This T cell receptor (beta chain) stems from a study of CD8 T cells in Susac syndrome. The overall study: Susac syndrome patients were untreated, on corticosteroids with some adding intravenous immunoglobulin, or on intravenous immunoglobulin only.

When the RNA was reverse transcribed, random hexamers were used with an input of roughly 0.5 to 1 ug. TCRdb fed the immunoSEQ multiplex PCR reads into MiXCR, producing one record per CDR3 protein. The data contain approximately 210,000 distinct CDR3 sequences, 85% to 95% of them singletons. This CDR3 has 14 amino acids. Trimming removed 8 bases at V and 9 bases at J, with 17 bases between. Germline lookup yields CDR1 PRHDT and CDR2 FYEKMQ (reference sequence). Through negative isolation, CD4+ and CD8+ T cells were obtained, while TEMRA cells were enriched using FACS. Comments on this clonotype: The antigen remains unidentified.

Study results and caveats: The authors found no clonal expansion in Susac syndrome CD4+ T cell repertoires.

Sequencing input: CD4+ T cells from PBMCs. The sequence derives from a human donor with Susac syndrome. The chain uses TRBV13 and TRBJ1-6; perhaps TRBD1 as D (5 bases). In DNA, the CDR3 is TGTGCCAGCGTAGCGCAGGGTGGAGGTTCACCCCTCCACTTT. Protein: CASVAQGGGSPLHF. Using reference TRBV13 and TRBJ1-6 for the parts outside the CDR3, the full variable domain is AAGVIQSPRHLIKEKRETATLKCYPIPRHDTVYWYQQGPGQDPQFLISFYEKMQSDKGSIPDRFSAQQFSDYHSELNMSSLELGDSALYFCASVAQGGGSPLHFGNGTRLTVT.